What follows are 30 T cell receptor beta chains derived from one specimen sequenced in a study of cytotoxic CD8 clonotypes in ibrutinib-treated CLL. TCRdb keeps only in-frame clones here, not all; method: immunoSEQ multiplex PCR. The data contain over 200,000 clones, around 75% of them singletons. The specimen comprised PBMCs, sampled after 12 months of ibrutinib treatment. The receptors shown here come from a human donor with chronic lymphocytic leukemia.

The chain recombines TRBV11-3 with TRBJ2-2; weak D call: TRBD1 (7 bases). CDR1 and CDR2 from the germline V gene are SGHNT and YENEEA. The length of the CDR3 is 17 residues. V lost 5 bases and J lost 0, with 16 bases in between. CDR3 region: CASSRGQGGPNTGELFF. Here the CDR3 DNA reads TGTGCCAGCAGCCGGGGCCAGGGGGGCCCGAACACCGGGGAGCTGTTTTTT.

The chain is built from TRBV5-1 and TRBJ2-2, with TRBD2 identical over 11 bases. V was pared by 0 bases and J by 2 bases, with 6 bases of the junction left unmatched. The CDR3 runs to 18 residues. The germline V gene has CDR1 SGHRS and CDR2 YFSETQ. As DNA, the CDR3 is TGCGCCAGCAGCTTGGCCGGTAGCGGGAGGGGAAACACCGGGGAGCTGTTTTTT. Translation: CASSLAGSGRGNTGELFF.

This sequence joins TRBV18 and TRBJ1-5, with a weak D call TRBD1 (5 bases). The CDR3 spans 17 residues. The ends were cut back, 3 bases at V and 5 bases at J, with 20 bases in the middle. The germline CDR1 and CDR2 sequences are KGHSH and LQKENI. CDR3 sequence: CASSPGARARSDQPQHF. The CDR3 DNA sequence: TGTGCCAGCTCACCGGGTGCCAGGGCGAGGTCAGATCAGCCCCAGCATTTT.

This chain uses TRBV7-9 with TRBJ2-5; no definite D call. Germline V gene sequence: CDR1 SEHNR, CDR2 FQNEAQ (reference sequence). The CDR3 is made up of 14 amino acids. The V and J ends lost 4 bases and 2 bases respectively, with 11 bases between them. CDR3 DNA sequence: TGTGCCAGCAGCTCCCTAAGCATACAAGAGACCCAGTACTTC. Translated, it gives CASSSLSIQETQYF. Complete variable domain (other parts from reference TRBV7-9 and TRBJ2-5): DTGVSQNPRHKITKRGQNVTFRCDPISEHNRLYWYRQTLGQGPEFLTYFQNEAQLEKSRLLSDRFSAERPKGSFSTLEIQRTEQGDSAMYLCASSSLSIQETQYFGPGTRLLVL.

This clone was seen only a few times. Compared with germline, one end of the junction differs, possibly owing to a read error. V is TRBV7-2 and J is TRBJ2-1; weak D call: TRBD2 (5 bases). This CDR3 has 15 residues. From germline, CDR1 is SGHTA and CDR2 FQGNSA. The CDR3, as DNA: TGTGCCAGCAGCTTCTCAGGATTCGACTACGATGAGCAGTTCTTC. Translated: CASSFSGFDYDEQFF. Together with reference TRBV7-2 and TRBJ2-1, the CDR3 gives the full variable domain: GAGVSQSPSNKVTEKGKDVELRCDPISGHTALYWYRQSLGQGLEFLIYFQGNSAPDKSGLPSDRFSAERTGGSVSTLTIQRTQQEDSAVYLCASSFSGFDYDEQFFGPGTRLTVL.

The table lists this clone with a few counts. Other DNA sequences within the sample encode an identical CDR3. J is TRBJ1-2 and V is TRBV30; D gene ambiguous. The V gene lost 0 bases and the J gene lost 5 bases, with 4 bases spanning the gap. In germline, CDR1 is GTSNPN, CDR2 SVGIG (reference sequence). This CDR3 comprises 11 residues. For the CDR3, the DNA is TGTGCCTGGAGTGTAGGATATGGCTACACCTTC. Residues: CAWSVGYGYTF.

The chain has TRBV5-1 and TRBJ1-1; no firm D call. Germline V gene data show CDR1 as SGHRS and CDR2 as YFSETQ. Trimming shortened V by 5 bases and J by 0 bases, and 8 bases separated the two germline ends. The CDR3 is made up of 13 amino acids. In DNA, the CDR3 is TGCGCCAGCAGAGAGATGATGAACACTGAAGCTTTCTTT. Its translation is CASREMMNTEAFF.

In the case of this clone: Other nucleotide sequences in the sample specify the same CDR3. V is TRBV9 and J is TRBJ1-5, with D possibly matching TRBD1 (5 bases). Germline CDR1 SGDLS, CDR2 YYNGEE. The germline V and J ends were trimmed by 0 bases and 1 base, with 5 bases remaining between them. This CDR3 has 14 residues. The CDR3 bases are TGTGCCAGCAGCGTAGGGGGGAGCAATCAGCCCCAGCATTTT. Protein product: CASSVGGSNQPQHF.

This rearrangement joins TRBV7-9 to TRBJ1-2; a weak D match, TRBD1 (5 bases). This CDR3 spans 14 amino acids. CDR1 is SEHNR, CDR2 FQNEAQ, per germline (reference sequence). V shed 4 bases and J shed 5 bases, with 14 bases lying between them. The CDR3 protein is CASSSDWAGYGYTF. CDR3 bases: TGTGCCAGCAGCTCCGATTGGGCAGGGTATGGCTACACCTTC.

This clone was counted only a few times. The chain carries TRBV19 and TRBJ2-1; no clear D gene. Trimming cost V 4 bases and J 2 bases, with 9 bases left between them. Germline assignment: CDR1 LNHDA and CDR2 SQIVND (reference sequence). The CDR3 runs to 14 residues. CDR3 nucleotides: TGTGCCAGTAGTAGGAGCGCAGCCTACAATGAGCAGTTCTTC. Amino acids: CASSRSAAYNEQFF.

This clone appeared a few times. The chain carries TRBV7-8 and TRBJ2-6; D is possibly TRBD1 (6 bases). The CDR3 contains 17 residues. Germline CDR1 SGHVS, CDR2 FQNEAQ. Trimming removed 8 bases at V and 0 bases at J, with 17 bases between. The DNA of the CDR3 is TGTGCCAGCCGGATCAGGGGAAGACACTCTGGGGCCAACGTCCTGACTTTC. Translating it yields CASRIRGRHSGANVLTF.

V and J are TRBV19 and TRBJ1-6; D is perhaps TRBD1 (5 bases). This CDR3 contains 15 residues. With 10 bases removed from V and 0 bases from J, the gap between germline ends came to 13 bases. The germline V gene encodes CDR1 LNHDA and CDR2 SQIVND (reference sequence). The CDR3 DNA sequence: TGTGCCACAAGAGACAGAAGCTCCTATAATTCACCCCTCCACTTT. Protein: CATRDRSSYNSPLHF.

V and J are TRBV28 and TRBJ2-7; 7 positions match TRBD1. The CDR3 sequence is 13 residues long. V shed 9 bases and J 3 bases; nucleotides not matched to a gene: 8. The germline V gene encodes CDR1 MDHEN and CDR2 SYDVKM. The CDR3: CASKGTDLYEQYF. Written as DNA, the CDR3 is TGTGCCAGTAAGGGGACAGACCTCTACGAGCAGTACTTC.

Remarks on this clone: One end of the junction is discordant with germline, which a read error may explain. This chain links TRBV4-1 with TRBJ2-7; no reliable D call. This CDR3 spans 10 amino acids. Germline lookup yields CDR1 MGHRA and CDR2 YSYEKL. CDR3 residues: CASSQDVWRF. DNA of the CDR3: TGCGCCAGCAGCCAAGATGTATGGCGCTTC.

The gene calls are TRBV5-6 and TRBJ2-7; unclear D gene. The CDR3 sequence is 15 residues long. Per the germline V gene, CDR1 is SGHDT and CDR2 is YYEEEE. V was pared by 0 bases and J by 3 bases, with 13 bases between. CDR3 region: CASSLAGFPSYEQYF. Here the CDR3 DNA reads TGTGCCAGCAGCTTGGCGGGCTTCCCAAGCTACGAGCAGTACTTC.

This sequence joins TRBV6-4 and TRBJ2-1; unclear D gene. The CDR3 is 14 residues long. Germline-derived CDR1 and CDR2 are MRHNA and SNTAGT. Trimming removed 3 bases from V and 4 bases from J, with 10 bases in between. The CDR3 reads CASSDRAEYNEQFF. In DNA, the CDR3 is TGTGCCAGCAGTGATAGGGCAGAATACAATGAGCAGTTCTTC.

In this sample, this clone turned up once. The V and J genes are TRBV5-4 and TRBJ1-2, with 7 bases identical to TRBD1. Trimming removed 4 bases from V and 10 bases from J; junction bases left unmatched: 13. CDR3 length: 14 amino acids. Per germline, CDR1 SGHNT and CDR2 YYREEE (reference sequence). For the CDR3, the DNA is TGTGCCAGCAGCCCGACCCGACAGGGCCGTCCCTACACCTTC. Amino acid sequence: CASSPTRQGRPYTF.

In DNA form, the CDR3 reads TGTGCCAGCAGCTCTCAGACAGAACCAAACATTCAGTACTTC. This sequence encodes CASSSQTEPNIQYF. The gene calls are TRBV7-3 and TRBJ2-4; the D gene is possibly TRBD1 (5 bases). Germline V gives CDR1 SGHTA, CDR2 FQGTGA. The CDR3 spans 14 residues. Deletions cut 4 bases from V and 6 bases from J, with 13 bases between.

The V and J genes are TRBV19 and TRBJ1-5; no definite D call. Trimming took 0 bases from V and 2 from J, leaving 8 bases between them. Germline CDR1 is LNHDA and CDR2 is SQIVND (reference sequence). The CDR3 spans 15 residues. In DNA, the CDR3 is TGTGCCAGTAGTATAGATCTCCAGGGCAATCAGCCCCAGCATTTT. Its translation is CASSIDLQGNQPQHF.

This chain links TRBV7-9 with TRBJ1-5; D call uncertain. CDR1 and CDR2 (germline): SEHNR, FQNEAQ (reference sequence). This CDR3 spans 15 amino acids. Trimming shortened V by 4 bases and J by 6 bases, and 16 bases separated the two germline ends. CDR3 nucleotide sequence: TGTGCCAGCAGCTATGGGCCTAACCGAGGTCAGCCCCAGCATTTT. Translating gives CASSYGPNRGQPQHF.

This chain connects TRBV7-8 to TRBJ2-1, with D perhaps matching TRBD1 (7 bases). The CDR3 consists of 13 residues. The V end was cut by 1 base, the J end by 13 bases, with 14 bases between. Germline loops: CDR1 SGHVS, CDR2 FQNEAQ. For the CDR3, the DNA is TGTGCCAGCAGCTTAGATGGGCAGGGGGGTCAGTTCTTC. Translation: CASSLDGQGGQFF.

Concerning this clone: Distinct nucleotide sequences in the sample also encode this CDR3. CDR3 sequence reads: CASSLRSEAFF. CDR3 nucleotide sequence: TGTGCCAGCAGCCTGAGATCCGAAGCTTTCTTT. The chain is built from TRBV7-9 and TRBJ1-1; no definite D call. This CDR3 region has 11 residues. Germline V gene sequence: CDR1 SEHNR, CDR2 FQNEAQ (reference sequence). Trimming removed 5 bases at V and 8 bases at J, with 9 bases between.

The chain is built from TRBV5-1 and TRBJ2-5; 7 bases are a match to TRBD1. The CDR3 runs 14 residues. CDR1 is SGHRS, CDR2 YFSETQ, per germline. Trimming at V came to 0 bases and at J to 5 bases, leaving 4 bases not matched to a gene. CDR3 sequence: CASSLEGGGETQYF. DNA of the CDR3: TGCGCCAGCAGCTTGGAAGGGGGCGGCGAGACCCAGTACTTC.

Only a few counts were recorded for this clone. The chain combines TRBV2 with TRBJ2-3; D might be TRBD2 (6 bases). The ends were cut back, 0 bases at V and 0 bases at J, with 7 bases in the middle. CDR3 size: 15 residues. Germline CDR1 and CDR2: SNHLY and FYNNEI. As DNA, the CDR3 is TGTGCCAGCAGTGAAGCGGGGGGAAGCACAGATACGCAGTATTTT. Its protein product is CASSEAGGSTDTQYF.

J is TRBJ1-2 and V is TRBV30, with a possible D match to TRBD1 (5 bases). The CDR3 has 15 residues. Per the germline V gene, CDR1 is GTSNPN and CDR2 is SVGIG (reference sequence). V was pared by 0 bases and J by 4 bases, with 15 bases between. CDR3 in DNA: TGTGCCTGGAGTGTACAGGCTGGGGGTTCCTATGGCTACACCTTC. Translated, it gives CAWSVQAGGSYGYTF.

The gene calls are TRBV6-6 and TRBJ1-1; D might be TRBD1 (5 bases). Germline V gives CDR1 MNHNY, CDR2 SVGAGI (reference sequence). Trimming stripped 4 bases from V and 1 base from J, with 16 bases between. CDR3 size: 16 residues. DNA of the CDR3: TGTGCCAGCAGTTTTCTAGCGGCGACAGAGAACACTGAAGCTTTCTTT. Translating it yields CASSFLAATENTEAFF.

CDR3 coding DNA: TGTGCCAGCAGTTTATCCTATCAGAGCTCCTACGAGCAGTACTTC. Translating it yields CASSLSYQSSYEQYF. The gene calls are TRBV6-6 and TRBJ2-7, with D hard to call. V was clipped by 4 bases and J by 0 bases, with 13 bases between them. Looked up from germline, CDR1 is MNHNY and CDR2 is SVGAGI (reference sequence). The CDR3 runs 15 residues.

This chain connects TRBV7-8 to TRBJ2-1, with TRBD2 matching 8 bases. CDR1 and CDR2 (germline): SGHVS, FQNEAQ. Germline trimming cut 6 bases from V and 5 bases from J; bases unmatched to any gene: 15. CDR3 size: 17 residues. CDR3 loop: CASSTRSGSAGDNEQFF. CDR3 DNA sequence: TGTGCCAGCAGTACCAGAAGCGGGAGCGCGGGGGACAATGAGCAGTTCTTC.

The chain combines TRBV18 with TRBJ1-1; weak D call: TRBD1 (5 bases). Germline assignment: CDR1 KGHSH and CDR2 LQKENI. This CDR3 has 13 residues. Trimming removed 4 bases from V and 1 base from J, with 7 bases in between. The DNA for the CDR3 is TGTGCCAGCTCACGGGGCGGGAACACTGAAGCTTTCTTT. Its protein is CASSRGGNTEAFF.

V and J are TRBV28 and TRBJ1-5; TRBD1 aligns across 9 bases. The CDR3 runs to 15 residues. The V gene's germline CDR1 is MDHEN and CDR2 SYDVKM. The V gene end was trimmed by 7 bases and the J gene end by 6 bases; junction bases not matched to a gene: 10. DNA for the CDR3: TGTGCCAGCACCGCGCCCAGACAGGGGGGTCAGCCCCAGCATTTT. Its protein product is CASTAPRQGGQPQHF.